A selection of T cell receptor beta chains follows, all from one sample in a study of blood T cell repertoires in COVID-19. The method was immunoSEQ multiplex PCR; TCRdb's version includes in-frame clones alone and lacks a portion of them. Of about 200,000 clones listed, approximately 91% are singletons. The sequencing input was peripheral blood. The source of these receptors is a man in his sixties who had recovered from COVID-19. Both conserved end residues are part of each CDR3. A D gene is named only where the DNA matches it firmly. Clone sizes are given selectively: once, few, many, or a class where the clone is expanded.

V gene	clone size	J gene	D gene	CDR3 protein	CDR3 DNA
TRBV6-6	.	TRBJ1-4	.	CASTPGVGSEKLFF	TGTGCCAGCACACCGGGGGTAGGGAGTGAAAAACTGTTTTTT
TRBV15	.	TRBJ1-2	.	CATSRDRAGLGYTF	TGTGCCACCAGCAGAGATAGGGCAGGGCTTGGCTACACCTTC
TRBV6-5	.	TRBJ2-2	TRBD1	CASRTGAANTGELFF	TGTGCCAGCAGGACAGGGGCGGCGAACACCGGGGAGCTGTTTTTT
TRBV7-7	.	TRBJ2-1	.	CASSLQLNNEQFF	TGTGCCAGCAGCTTACAACTAAACAATGAGCAGTTCTTC
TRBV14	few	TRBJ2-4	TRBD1	CASSLGQGATKNIQYF	TGTGCCAGCAGCTTGGGACAGGGGGCGACCAAAAACATTCAGTACTTC
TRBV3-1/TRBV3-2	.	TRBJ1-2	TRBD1	CASRDRGNYGYTF	TGTGCCAGCAGAGACAGGGGTAACTATGGCTACACCTTC
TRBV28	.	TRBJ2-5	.	CASSLWGQPPQETQYF	TGTGCCAGCAGTTTATGGGGACAACCCCCCCAAGAGACCCAGTACTTC
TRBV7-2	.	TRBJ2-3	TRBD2	CASSLGPTSGMADTQYF	TGTGCCAGCAGCTTGGGTCCGACTAGCGGGATGGCAGATACGCAGTATTTT
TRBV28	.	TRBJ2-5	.	CASSLRETQYF	TGTGCCAGCAGTTTGAGGGAGACCCAGTACTTC
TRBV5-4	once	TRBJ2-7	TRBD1	CASSSFWQGANVEYF	TGTGCCAGCAGCTCTTTTTGGCAGGGGGCAAATGTGGAGTACTTC
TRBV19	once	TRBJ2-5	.	CASSMVQQETQYF	TGTGCCAGTAGTATGGTGCAGCAAGAGACCCAGTACTTC
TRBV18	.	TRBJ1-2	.	CASSPEVSYGYTF	TGTGCCAGCTCACCCGAAGTTAGCTATGGCTACACCTTC
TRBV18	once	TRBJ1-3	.	CASSRDTAGNTIYF	TGTGCCAGCTCTCGCGACACAGCTGGAAACACCATATATTTT
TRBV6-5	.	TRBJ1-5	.	CASSYGGLSNQPQHF	TGTGCCAGCAGTTACGGAGGGTTAAGCAATCAGCCCCAGCATTTT
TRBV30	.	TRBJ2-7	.	CAWSVGQGGYEQYF	TGTGCCTGGAGTGTCGGCCAGGGCGGCTACGAGCAGTACTTC
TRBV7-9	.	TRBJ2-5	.	CASSLQGTQYF	TGTGCCAGCAGCTTACAGGGGACCCAGTACTTC
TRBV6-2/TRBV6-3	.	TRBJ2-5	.	CASSYRQETQYF	TGTGCCAGCAGTTACCGCCAAGAGACCCAGTACTTC
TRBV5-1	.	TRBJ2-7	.	CASSLVRVGYEQYF	TGCGCCAGCAGCTTGGTCAGGGTTGGTTACGAGCAGTACTTC
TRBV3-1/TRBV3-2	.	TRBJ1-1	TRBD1	CASSQGQGAMGTEAFF	TGTGCCAGCAGCCAAGGACAGGGGGCGATGGGCACTGAAGCTTTCTTT
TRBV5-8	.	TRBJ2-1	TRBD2	CASNRLAGVGVWQFF	TGTGCCAGCAACCGATTAGCGGGAGTGGGGGTATGGCAGTTCTTC
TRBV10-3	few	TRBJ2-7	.	CAIGGAAPDGEQYF	TGTGCCATAGGGGGTGCGGCTCCCGATGGTGAGCAGTACTTC
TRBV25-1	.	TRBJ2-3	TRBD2	CASSGYLSGHTDTQYF	TGTGCCAGCAGTGGGTACCTTAGCGGGCACACAGATACGCAGTATTTT
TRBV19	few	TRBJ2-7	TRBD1	CASSQGTGVEYF	TGTGCCAGTAGCCAGGGGACAGGTGTCGAGTACTTC
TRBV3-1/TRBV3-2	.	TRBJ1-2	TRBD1	CASSILQGQSGYGYTF	TGTGCCAGCAGCATCCTACAGGGGCAATCGGGTTATGGCTACACCTTC
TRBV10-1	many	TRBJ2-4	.	CASSDTCIRAKNIQYF	TGCGCCAGCAGCGATACGTGTATCAGAGCCAAAAACATTCAGTACTTC
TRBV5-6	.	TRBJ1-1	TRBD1	CASSLAGGASAEAFF	TGTGCCAGCAGCTTGGCAGGGGGCGCCTCCGCTGAAGCTTTCTTT
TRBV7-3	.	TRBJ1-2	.	CASSPVGELGYGYTF	TGTGCCAGCAGCCCCGTCGGGGAGCTGGGTTATGGCTACACCTTC